The 5 T cell receptor beta chains listed next were all sequenced from one sample in a study of Ad26.COV2.S vaccination and SARS-CoV-2 variants. TCRdb's copy holds only in-frame clones and misses some; the assay was immunoSEQ multiplex PCR. The sample lists 350,000 to 550,000 clones; about 88% were seen once. Noted treatment: 19 received Ad26.COV2.S at low or high dose, single or two shots; five or six received placebo; per-sample allocation not given. Day 63 after the first injection of vaccine or placebo was the sampling time. Sequences were derived from peripheral blood, sampled in a trial of Ad26.COV2.S vaccine versus placebo. The receptors come from a person aged 18 to 59 who received the Ad26.COV2.S COVID-19 vaccine or a placebo.

This rearrangement joins TRBV9 to TRBJ2-5; D is unresolved. Trimming took 1 base from V and 1 from J, leaving 5 bases between them. CDR1 is SGDLS, CDR2 YYNGEE, per germline. There are 13 residues in the CDR3. The CDR3 nucleotides read TGTGCCAGCAGCGTATCAATCCAAGAGACCCAGTACTTC. This translates into CASSVSIQETQYF.

The J gene is TRBJ1-1, the V gene TRBV19; TRBD1 matches at 7 bases. V lost 9 bases, J lost 0 bases, and 7 bases stayed unmatched. The germline V gene has CDR1 LNHDA and CDR2 SQIVND (reference sequence). The CDR3 covers 14 residues. For the CDR3, the DNA is TGTGCCAGCACGACGCAGGGGGTGAACACTGAAGCTTTCTTT. Translating gives CASTTQGVNTEAFF.

The chain couples TRBV6-2 or TRBV6-3 to TRBJ1-2, with D uncertain. V lost 5 bases to trimming and J lost 5 bases, with 9 bases between them. This CDR3 region has 12 residues. In germline, CDR1 is MNHEY, CDR2 SVGEGT. The CDR3 region is CASSRRGYGYTF. The CDR3, as DNA: TGTGCCAGCAGTAGACGGGGTTATGGCTACACCTTC.

This chain connects TRBV6-5 to TRBJ1-2, with a possible D match to TRBD1 (5 bases). The CDR3 spans 15 residues. Trimming left V 2 bases short and J 3 bases short, with 13 bases between. The germline CDR1 and CDR2 sequences are MNHEY and SVGAGI. CDR3 protein: CASSYGDQSDYGYTF. The DNA of the CDR3 is TGTGCCAGCAGTTACGGGGACCAATCGGACTATGGCTACACCTTC.

CDR3: CAWSVERDNLYSNQPQHF. The CDR3 DNA reads TGTGCCTGGAGTGTAGAGCGGGACAACCTCTATAGCAATCAGCCCCAGCATTTT. This chain links TRBV30 with TRBJ1-5; perhaps TRBD1 as D (6 bases). The length of the CDR3 is 18 residues. Trimming cost V 0 bases and J 0 bases, with 18 bases left between them. CDR1 and CDR2 from the germline V gene are GTSNPN and SVGIG (reference sequence).